This record looks at one T cell receptor beta chain sequence and its context. The record originates from a study of T-cell reconstitution after alpha-beta-depleted transplantation in children. Trimming took 6 bases from V and 14 from J, leaving 32 bases between them. CDR1 and CDR2 from the germline V gene are MNHNY and SVGAGI (reference sequence). The length of the CDR3 is 18 residues. Library preparation (for TCRbeta) was performed with unique molecular identifiers. MiXCR was run by TCRdb on the PCR reads, yielding one entry per CDR3 protein. Of over 200,000 distinct CDR3 sequences in the sample, over 15% were seen once.

The rearrangement uses TRBV6-6 and TRBJ1-6, with a possible D match to TRBD1 (6 bases). The sequencing used PBMCs, mostly from graft donor cells, collected 360 days after TCRalphabeta/CD19-depleted stem cell transplant. The source is a male patient between 2 and 15 years old who had a stem cell transplant for acute lymphoblastic leukemia, so the T cells may come from the graft donor. CDR3 coding DNA: TGTGCCAGCAGGATTAGGGTTTGGGACACGGCAGTAGTGGATACCCTCCACTTT. This gives the protein CASRIRVWDTAVVDTLHF.